These 16 T cell receptor beta chains were all obtained from the same sample, sequenced in a study of vaccination and CD4 T cells after COVID-19 (dated by TCRdb to between 2021 and 2023). Interpreted using the paper, the treatment or condition label stands for: roughly 11-day PBMC culture with coronavirus spike peptide pools or control peptides (ViraFEST assay). What these receptors recognize is not known. Library preparation used PCR. Sequencing took place on an Illumina iSeq 100. DNA from cultured CD4+ T cells underwent TCR sequencing with the Oncomine TCR Beta short-read assay at the Johns Hopkins FTIC core. TCRdb handled the public reads itself, with Q25 trimming in fastp and clone calling in MiXCR, and kept productive beta chains. A single entry per CDR3 protein holds the most common genes and DNA from its merged rows. The sample includes 9,500 to 15,000 distinct CDR3 sequences, with about 50% observed a single time. Of the sample, about 14% falls within the top ten clones.

The sample was CD4+ T cells from blood, cultured in vitro. These receptors came from a human donor who had recovered from COVID-19.

This clonotype has more than one count but fewer than ten. The chain has TRBV10-3 and TRBJ2-5, with 10 bases fitting TRBD2. The CDR3 totals 15 residues. CDR1 and CDR2 from the germline V gene are ENHRY and SYGVKD. V shed 6 bases, J shed 3 bases, and the junction held 7 bases outside the gene matches. This chain's CDR3 is CAISGWTSGKETQYF. CDR3 DNA sequence: TGTGCCATCAGCGGGTGGACTAGCGGAAAAGAGACCCAGTACTTC.

This clonotype was counted once. This chain joins TRBV4-1 and TRBJ2-6; D unclear. The CDR3 is 17 residues long. Trimming stripped 0 bases from V and 0 bases from J, with 9 bases between. From germline, CDR1 is MGHRA and CDR2 YSYEKL. DNA of the CDR3: TGCGCCAGCAGCCAAGACCCCCGTTTCTCTGGGGCCAACGTCCTGACTTTC. This codes for CASSQDPRFSGANVLTF.

The chain carries TRBV29-1 and TRBJ1-1; D is unresolved. The CDR3 extends over 11 amino acids. V shed 5 bases and J shed 3 bases, with 7 bases lying between them. The V gene's germline CDR1 is SQVTM and CDR2 ANQGSEA. This CDR3 reads CSVRRHTEAFF. CDR3 in DNA: TGCAGCGTTCGTAGGCACACTGAAGCTTTCTTT.

This clonotype turned up a few times. The chain employs TRBV2 and TRBJ1-5, with TRBD1 matching over 7 bases. The CDR3 is 14 amino acids. Germline CDR1 is SNHLY and CDR2 is FYNNEI. V gave up 5 bases and J gave up 6 bases; unmatched junction bases: 7. This CDR3 reads CASSPQGGGQPQHF. The CDR3 DNA reads as TGTGCCAGCAGTCCCCAGGGGGGTGGTCAGCCCCAGCATTTT.

A few counts support this clonotype. The chain employs TRBV7-9 and TRBJ2-3; D may match TRBD1 or TRBD2 (5 bases each). This CDR3 has 17 amino acids. V lost 4 bases, J lost 3 bases, and 20 bases lay in between. Looked up from germline, CDR1 is SEHNR and CDR2 is FQNEAQ (reference sequence). In DNA, the CDR3 is TGTGCCAGCAGCTCGCGAAGGGGAGTCCCCGAGACAGATACGCAGTATTTT. Translating gives CASSSRRGVPETDTQYF. The full variable domain, completed using reference TRBV7-9 and TRBJ2-3, is DTGVSQNPRHKITKRGQNVTFRCDPISEHNRLYWYRQTLGQGPEFLTYFQNEAQLEKSRLLSDRFSAERPKGSFSTLEIQRTEQGDSAMYLCASSSRRGVPETDTQYFGPGTRLTVL.

CDR3: CASSSLVPGELFF. DNA for the CDR3: TGTGCCAGTAGTAGTCTAGTCCCCGGGGAGCTGTTTTTT. This rearrangement joins TRBV19 to TRBJ2-2, with D hard to call. The CDR3 has 13 amino acids. Trimming removed 4 bases from V and 6 bases from J, with 9 bases in between. Germline values: CDR1 LNHDA, CDR2 SQIVND (reference sequence).

V is TRBV7-2 and J is TRBJ2-3, with D hard to call. The ends were cut back, 2 bases at V and 8 bases at J, with 5 bases in the middle. The CDR3 is made up of 11 amino acids. CDR1 is SGHTA, CDR2 FQGNSA, per germline. Here the CDR3 DNA reads TGTGCCAGCAGCTTACATGGTACGCAGTATTTT. Translation: CASSLHGTQYF.

This clonotype was picked up one time. This chain links TRBV28 with TRBJ1-1; possible D gene TRBD1, 6 bases. Trimming removed 5 bases at V and 10 bases at J, with 14 bases between. The CDR3 runs 12 residues. Germline V CDR1 and CDR2: MDHEN, SYDVKM. CDR3 bases: TGTGCCAGCAGTCTCACCCGGGGGCGAGCTTTCTTT. Its translation is CASSLTRGRAFF. Full variable domain (outside the CDR3, taken from reference TRBV28 and TRBJ1-1): DVKVTQSSRYLVKRTGEKVFLECVQDMDHENMFWYRQDPGLGLRLIYFSYDVKMKEKGDIPEGYSVSREKKERFSLILESASTNQTSMYLCASSLTRGRAFFGQGTRLTVV.

This clonotype was seen a few times. The V gene is TRBV6-1, the J gene TRBJ1-2; D is possibly TRBD1 (5 bases). This CDR3 spans 13 amino acids. Per germline, CDR1 MNHNS and CDR2 SASEGT. V was clipped by 5 bases and J by 6 bases, with 13 bases between them. Written as DNA, the CDR3 is TGTGCCAGCAGTCTTCGGAGGGGCAATGGCTACACCTTC. As protein: CASSLRRGNGYTF.

By sample share, this clonotype is medium-sized. This chain connects TRBV5-8 to TRBJ2-7; unclear D gene. The ends were cut back, 4 bases at V and 0 bases at J, with 14 bases in the middle. The CDR3 extends over 15 amino acids. Germline lookup yields CDR1 SGHTS and CDR2 YDEGEE. CDR3 sequence (DNA): TGTGCCAGCAGCCTTTTCGGGCGGAGCTCCTACGAGCAGTACTTC. Translation gives CASSLFGRSSYEQYF. Filled out from reference TRBV5-8 and TRBJ2-7, the complete variable domain reads EAGVTQSPTHLIKTRGQQATLRCSPISGHTSVYWYQQALGLGLQFLLWYDEGEERNRGNFPPRFSGRQFPNYSSELNVNALELEDSALYLCASSLFGRSSYEQYFGPGTRLTVT.

DNA for the CDR3: TGCAGTGCTAGAGAATTAGGACAGGGGGGAATTAGCAATCAGCCCCAGCATTTT. Encoded protein: CSARELGQGGISNQPQHF. The chain recombines TRBV20-1 with TRBJ1-5; the match to TRBD1 covers 10 bases. V lost 0 bases, J lost 0 bases, and 8 bases stayed unmatched. The CDR3 sequence is 18 residues long. Germline loops: CDR1 DFQATT, CDR2 SNEGSKA (reference sequence).

The chain uses TRBV19 and TRBJ1-5; TRBD1 is a possible D gene (5 bases). The CDR3 covers 15 residues. Trimming shortened V by 4 bases and J by 3 bases, and 13 bases separated the two germline ends. Germline CDR1 is LNHDA and CDR2 is SQIVND (reference sequence). The DNA for the CDR3 is TGTGCCAGTAGTAGTGAGGGACTCGACAATCAGCCCCAGCATTTT. Its translation: CASSSEGLDNQPQHF.

The chain has TRBV7-3 and TRBJ2-3; D is unresolved. V was cut by 4 bases and J by 2 bases, with 7 bases left in between. This CDR3 comprises 13 residues. CDR1 is SGHTA and CDR2 is FQGTGA in the germline V gene. CDR3: CASSSAHTDTQYF. In nucleotides, the CDR3 is TGTGCCAGCAGCTCCGCTCACACAGATACGCAGTATTTT.

This clonotype has a single count. V and J are TRBV7-2 and TRBJ2-7; maybe TRBD2 (6 bases). V was trimmed by 5 bases and J by 4 bases, leaving 15 bases between them. The CDR3 runs 14 residues. Germline V lookup: CDR1 SGHTA, CDR2 FQGNSA. The CDR3 is CASSPDGLNYEQYF. In nucleotides, the CDR3 is TGTGCCAGCAGCCCAGATGGACTAAATTACGAGCAGTACTTC.

This clonotype was observed a few times. The chain uses TRBV6-2 or TRBV6-3 and TRBJ1-5; D is perhaps TRBD1 (5 bases). The CDR3 covers 14 residues. V lost 5 bases, J lost 7 bases, and 15 bases lay in between. Germline V lookup: CDR1 MNHEY, CDR2 SVGEGT. CDR3 in DNA: TGTGCCAGCAGTACAGGACACCCAGGACAGCCCCAGCATTTT. It translates to CASSTGHPGQPQHF.

The chain recombines TRBV19 with TRBJ1-4, with D tentatively TRBD1 (6 bases). Germline V gene data show CDR1 as LNHDA and CDR2 as SQIVND (reference sequence). CDR3 length equals 14 residues. The V end lost 6 bases, the J end lost 8 bases, and 16 bases lay between the germline ends. The CDR3 DNA is TGTGCCAGTAGAGGGGGGGAAATCGGGGAAAAACTGTTTTTT. Protein: CASRGGEIGEKLFF.